The source of this TCR beta chain is a study of T cells in Graves' hyperthyroidism and ophthalmopathy. Regarding this clonotype: A read error may explain this, as a much larger clone is one base away.

Germline assignment: CDR1 SGHTA and CDR2 FQGNSA. CDR3 size: 22 residues. Amplification of TCR beta CDR3 regions used RNA as the template. TCR CDR3 underwent first-round RT-PCR with the HTBI primer set. MiXCR was run by TCRdb on the multiplex PCR reads, yielding one entry per CDR3 protein. Among 600,000 or so distinct CDR3 sequences, approximately 15% were seen once, and the ten largest hold roughly 7%. This TCR was sampled from a woman between 18 and 29 years old with Graves' ophthalmopathy. The sequencing input was blood. V is TRBV7-2 and J is TRBJ2-4; possible D gene TRBD1, 7 bases. CDR3 DNA sequence: TGTGCCAGCAGCTTAGTCCAGGGGGGAACGGGAGAGGGGTTACTAGCCAAAGACATTCAGTACTTC. As protein: CASSLVQGGTGEGLLAKDIQYF.